Following are 27 T cell receptor beta chains from one sample sequenced in a study of read filtering for tumor transcriptome and immune sequencing. This library used roughly 0.4 ug RNA and molecular barcoded adaptors spanning alpha/delta and beta/gamma chains. Each CDR3 protein gets one entry after TCRdb re-called the reads with MiXCR. In the table there are tens of thousands of distinct CDR3 sequences, 11% to 15% of which are singletons. The sequenced sample was a population of CD138-negative cells sorted from bone marrow. The origin of the receptors is a donor aged 40 or over with multiple myeloma.

The table lists this clonotype with many counts. The chain carries TRBV7-9 and TRBJ2-1, with 9 nucleotides matching TRBD1. Germline assignment: CDR1 SEHNR and CDR2 FQNEAQ (reference sequence). Trimming cost V 5 bases and J 5 bases; bases outside gene matches: 7. CDR3 length equals 15 residues. CDR3 DNA sequence: TGTGCCAGCAGCACCGTGGACAGGGGTGACAATGAGCAGTTCTTC. It yields the protein CASSTVDRGDNEQFF. The full variable domain, with the rest looked up from reference TRBV7-9 and TRBJ2-1, is DTGVSQNPRHKITKRGQNVTFRCDPISEHNRLYWYRQTLGQGPEFLTYFQNEAQLEKSRLLSDRFSAERPKGSFSTLEIQRTEQGDSAMYLCASSTVDRGDNEQFFGPGTRLTVL.

J is TRBJ1-3 and V is TRBV7-2; a weak D match, TRBD1 (5 bases). V lost 4 bases and J 4 bases, leaving 8 bases between the germline ends. The germline gives CDR1 SGHTA, CDR2 FQGNSA. The CDR3 loop spans 13 amino acids. CDR3 sequence (DNA): TGTGCCAGCAGCTCCGGGGGGGGAAACACCATATATTTT. It specifies CASSSGGGNTIYF.

In its sample, this clonotype was seen many times. V and J are TRBV24-1 and TRBJ1-5; 8 bases align to TRBD1. This CDR3 is built from 15 residues. V lost 3 bases and J lost 6; bases outside the gene matches: 6. CDR1 and CDR2 from the germline V gene are KGHDR and SFDVKD. CDR3 nucleotides: TGTGCCACCAGTGATACTGGACAGGGACGTCAGCCCCAGCATTTT. Amino acid sequence: CATSDTGQGRQPQHF.

This clonotype was seen at least ten times. This sequence joins TRBV7-2 and TRBJ2-7, with D possibly matching TRBD1 (5 bases). Germline V gene sequence: CDR1 SGHTA, CDR2 FQGNSA. V was pared by 2 bases and J by 7 bases, with 21 bases between. The CDR3 sequence is 16 residues long. The CDR3 is CASSLQGDTSKGEQYF. The DNA for the CDR3 is TGTGCCAGCAGCTTACAAGGCGACACCAGTAAGGGGGAGCAGTACTTC.

The V gene is TRBV15, the J gene TRBJ2-7, with D perhaps assigned TRBD1 or TRBD2 (5 bases each). Germline V CDR1 and CDR2: LNHNV, YYDKDF (reference sequence). The CDR3 is 14 residues long. V was pared by 0 bases and J by 5 bases, with 11 bases between. The CDR3 sequence: CATSREHQGDEQYF. The DNA for the CDR3 is TGTGCCACCAGCAGAGAACACCAGGGAGACGAGCAGTACTTC.

This clonotype was detected a few times. The chain couples TRBV5-1 to TRBJ1-1; 7 bases are a match to TRBD1. The CDR3 is 14 residues long. With 4 bases clipped from V and 3 bases from J, the junction kept 6 bases outside the gene matches. Germline values: CDR1 SGHRS, CDR2 YFSETQ. CDR3 loop: CASSNLQGHTEAFF. DNA of the CDR3: TGCGCCAGCAGCAACCTACAGGGGCACACTGAAGCTTTCTTT. The entire variable domain, with the rest obtained from reference TRBV5-1 and TRBJ1-1, is as follows: KAGVTQTPRYLIKTRGQQVTLSCSPISGHRSVSWYQQTPGQGLQFLFEYFSETQRNKGNFPGRFSGRQFSNSRSEMNVSTLELGDSALYLCASSNLQGHTEAFFGQGTRLTVV.

The sample holds many counts of this clonotype. The CDR3 spells CASSQGFYNEQFF. The DNA for the CDR3 is TGTGCCAGCAGTCAAGGTTTCTACAATGAGCAGTTCTTC. This chain uses TRBV6-6 with TRBJ2-1; the D is unclear. The V gene's germline CDR1 is MNHNY and CDR2 SVGAGI (reference sequence). Trimming cost V 5 bases and J 3 bases, with 8 bases left between them. The CDR3 consists of 13 residues.

There are many counts of this clonotype. This chain joins TRBV20-1 and TRBJ1-4; tentative D call: TRBD1 (6 bases). Per the germline V gene, CDR1 is DFQATT and CDR2 is SNEGSKA (reference sequence). The CDR3 covers 14 residues. V dropped 5 bases and J dropped 5 bases, with 15 bases sitting between them. For the CDR3, the DNA is TGCAGTGCTGTCAAGGGGGGGGCCAATGAAAAACTGTTTTTT. Its protein is CSAVKGGANEKLFF.

A few counts support this clonotype. J is TRBJ2-4 and V is TRBV6-5, with a possible D match to TRBD1 (5 bases). The germline V and J ends were trimmed by 8 bases and 9 bases, with 8 bases remaining between them. This CDR3 region has 10 residues. The germline V gene encodes CDR1 MNHEY and CDR2 SVGAGI. The CDR3 loop reads CASGQGIQYF. Here the CDR3 DNA reads TGTGCCAGCGGGCAGGGCATTCAGTACTTC.

This clonotype occurred a few times. A much larger clone lies one base from this, so it may be a read error. V is TRBV19 and J is TRBJ1-1; unclear D gene. There are 15 residues in the CDR3. Between the trimmed V and J ends, which lost 0 bases and 0 bases, there was a span of 8 bases. From germline, CDR1 is LNHDA and CDR2 SQIVND (reference sequence). Written as DNA, the CDR3 is TGTGCCAGTAGTATAGAGGGAGCCGTGAACACTGAAGCTTTCTTT. This translates into CASSIEGAVNTEAFF.

This clonotype was counted many times. V gene TRBV20-1 combines with J gene TRBJ1-1, with D maybe TRBD1 (6 bases). This CDR3 has 13 amino acids. Per germline, CDR1 DFQATT and CDR2 SNEGSKA (reference sequence). CDR3 amino acids: CSPTQGTPTEAFF. DNA of the CDR3: TGCAGCCCGACCCAGGGGACGCCCACTGAAGCTTTCTTT.

In its sample, this clonotype was seen many times. The chain carries TRBV28 and TRBJ1-6; no reliable D call. Looked up from germline, CDR1 is MDHEN and CDR2 is SYDVKM. CDR3 size: 16 residues. Trimming left V 6 bases short and J 10 bases short, with 22 bases between. The CDR3 nucleotides are TGTGCCAGCAGCCTTATAGGGCAGAAGGTGGGCTCACCCCTCCACTTT. It translates to CASSLIGQKVGSPLHF.

This clonotype was counted at least ten times. This chain joins TRBV5-1 and TRBJ1-1; 9 bases line up with TRBD1. In germline, CDR1 is SGHRS, CDR2 YFSETQ. This CDR3 region has 13 residues. V dropped 4 bases and J dropped 11; count of bases not matched to a gene: 9. The CDR3 bases are TGCGCCAGCAGCCGGGGACAGGGAGAGCGGGCTTTCTTT. Translating it yields CASSRGQGERAFF.

This clonotype came up many times. The J gene is TRBJ1-1, the V gene TRBV29-1; perhaps TRBD1 as D (6 bases). The germline V gene has CDR1 SQVTM and CDR2 ANQGSEA. This CDR3 has 14 residues. V dropped 8 bases and J dropped 1 base, with 17 bases sitting between them. The CDR3 here is CSTGRDNSNTEAFF. The CDR3, as DNA: TGCAGCACCGGCCGGGACAACTCGAACACTGAAGCTTTCTTT.

This clonotype came up many times. V is TRBV2 and J is TRBJ2-1, with D unclear. The germline gives CDR1 SNHLY, CDR2 FYNNEI. The V gene lost 3 bases and the J gene lost 3 bases, with 3 bases spanning the gap. This CDR3 spans 12 amino acids. Written as DNA, the CDR3 is TGTGCCAGCAGTGAGAACTACAATGAGCAGTTCTTC. It yields the protein CASSENYNEQFF. Full variable domain (remainder filled in from reference TRBV2 and TRBJ2-1): EPEVTQTPSHQVTQMGQEVILRCVPISNHLYFYWYRQILGQKVEFLVSFYNNEISEKSEIFDDQFSVERPDGSNFTLKIRSTKLEDSAMYFCASSENYNEQFFGPGTRLTVL.

This clonotype was seen many times. The chain recombines TRBV7-6 with TRBJ2-2, with a possible D match to TRBD2 (5 bases). Germline V gene lookup returns CDR1 SGHVS and CDR2 FNYEAQ. Trimming removed 3 bases from V and 2 bases from J, with 10 bases in between. CDR3 length equals 15 residues. In DNA, the CDR3 is TGTGCCAGCAGCTTTATGACTACCAACACCGGGGAGCTGTTTTTT. Its protein is CASSFMTTNTGELFF.

This clonotype was detected ten times or more. The gene calls are TRBV29-1 and TRBJ2-7, with D perhaps matching TRBD1 (7 bases). CDR1 is SQVTM and CDR2 is ANQGSEA in the germline V gene. The CDR3 is 14 residues long. The V and J ends lost 8 bases and 3 bases respectively, with 20 bases between them. DNA of the CDR3: TGCAGCACTCGGGAGAGACAGGGTGTCTACGAGCAGTACTTC. It yields the protein CSTRERQGVYEQYF.

This clonotype was detected ten times or more. V and J are TRBV12-3 or TRBV12-4 and TRBJ2-5, with D possibly being TRBD1 (5 bases). V was clipped by 6 bases and J by 2 bases, with 7 bases between them. The CDR3 has 12 amino acids. CDR3 sequence: CASRRQQETQYF. CDR3 bases: TGTGCCAGCAGGCGACAGCAAGAGACCCAGTACTTC.

By share of the sample, this clonotype is medium-sized. This chain uses TRBV19 with TRBJ2-5; D remains unclear. The CDR3 contains 15 residues. From germline, CDR1 is LNHDA and CDR2 SQIVND (reference sequence). V lost 6 bases to trimming and J lost 3 bases, with 17 bases between them. The CDR3 bases are TGTGCCAGTAGCACCCGGCTCTCCAGAGAAGAGACCCAGTACTTC. This translates into CASSTRLSREETQYF.

This clonotype appeared many times. The V gene is TRBV2, the J gene TRBJ2-1; D may be TRBD1 (5 bases). The V end lost 2 bases, the J end lost 1 base, and 12 bases lay between the germline ends. This CDR3 is built from 16 residues. Germline CDR1 and CDR2: SNHLY and FYNNEI. As DNA, the CDR3 is TGTGCCAGCAGTGAAAGAGGAAGGGGATCCTACAATGAGCAGTTCTTC. Translating gives CASSERGRGSYNEQFF.

This clonotype was picked up many times. The CDR3 region is CASSLPLWLGDTEAFF. CDR3 nucleotides: TGTGCCAGCAGCTTGCCCCTGTGGTTGGGGGACACTGAAGCTTTCTTT. The chain employs TRBV5-6 and TRBJ1-1; D possibly corresponds to TRBD1 (5 bases). The CDR3 consists of 16 residues. CDR1 and CDR2 from the germline V gene are SGHDT and YYEEEE. With 1 base removed from V and 3 bases from J, the gap between germline ends came to 16 bases.

This clonotype has a count of ten or more. The chain has TRBV7-2 and TRBJ1-1, with a possible D match to TRBD1 (5 bases). From germline, CDR1 is SGHTA and CDR2 FQGNSA. CDR3 length: 14 residues. The germline V and J ends were trimmed by 5 bases and 1 base, with 11 bases remaining between them. CDR3: CASSQWGGNTEAFF. In DNA, the CDR3 is TGTGCCAGCAGCCAGTGGGGGGGGAACACTGAAGCTTTCTTT.

This clonotype came up many times. The chain couples TRBV5-1 to TRBJ1-5; no clear D. The CDR3 covers 14 residues. Germline V CDR1 and CDR2: SGHRS, YFSETQ. The ends were cut back, 1 base at V and 7 bases at J, with 12 bases in the middle. The CDR3 here is CASSLLGLSQPQHF. As DNA, the CDR3 is TGCGCCAGCAGCTTGTTGGGGTTGAGCCAGCCCCAGCATTTT.

This clonotype showed up many times. V gene TRBV19 combines with J gene TRBJ1-5; 7 bases fit TRBD1. Per germline, CDR1 LNHDA and CDR2 SQIVND (reference sequence). The CDR3 sequence is 13 residues long. The trim removed 6 bases at V and 5 bases at J, leaving 4 bases unmatched. Written as DNA, the CDR3 is TGTGCCAGTAGCAGCGACAGGGATCAGCCCCAGCATTTT. Translating gives CASSSDRDQPQHF. The full variable domain, completed using reference TRBV19 and TRBJ1-5, is DGGITQSPKYLFRKEGQNVTLSCEQNLNHDAMYWYRQDPGQGLRLIYYSQIVNDFQKGDIAEGYSVSREKKESFPLTVTSAQKNPTAFYLCASSSDRDQPQHFGDGTRLSIL.

This clonotype was seen a handful of times. The chain is built from TRBV20-1 and TRBJ1-6; maybe TRBD1 (6 bases). Germline V CDR1 and CDR2: DFQATT, SNEGSKA (reference sequence). CDR3 length: 12 residues. V was clipped by 7 bases and J by 4 bases, with 8 bases between them. The chain's CDR3 is CSVTGYNSPLHF. The CDR3 DNA follows: TGCAGTGTCACAGGGTATAATTCACCCCTCCACTTT.

This clonotype occurred many times. The chain carries TRBV20-1 and TRBJ1-2; 8 nucleotides align to TRBD1. Germline trimming cut 6 bases from V and 4 bases from J; bases unmatched to any gene: 7. CDR1 DFQATT and CDR2 SNEGSKA come from the germline V gene (reference sequence). The CDR3 length is 13 residues. The CDR3 loop is CSALDRVAYGYTF. CDR3 bases: TGCAGTGCCTTGGACAGGGTGGCCTATGGCTACACCTTC.

This clonotype came up many times. The chain combines TRBV6-5 with TRBJ2-1, with 8 bases lining up with TRBD1. Germline CDR1 is MNHEY and CDR2 is SVGAGI. The CDR3 sequence is 16 residues long. The V gene end was trimmed by 0 bases and the J gene end by 7 bases; junction bases not matched to a gene: 8. The CDR3 loop is CASSYSVGQGANEQFF. In DNA, the CDR3 is TGTGCCAGCAGTTACTCGGTAGGGCAGGGGGCGAATGAGCAGTTCTTC.